This record covers a single T cell receptor beta chain. The junction and the germline gene differ at one end; a read error may be behind it. The sample is drawn from a study of type 1 regulatory T cells. Study context: An in vitro protocol generated T-allo10, a Tr1-enriched, alloantigen-specific CD4 T cell product.

MiXCR, run by TCRdb on the reads, gives a single entry per CDR3 protein. Of about 18,000 distinct CDR3 sequences in the sample, roughly 10% were seen once. Germline assignment: CDR1 LGHNA and CDR2 YNFKEQ. The CDR3 loop spans 15 amino acids. The chain is built from TRBV4-2 and TRBJ2-3, with 10 bases that match TRBD2. This receptor was taken from a human donor in good health. The sample consisted of CD4+ T cells, either the whole sample or a sorted fraction (not recorded which). CDR3 in amino acids: CASGQVTAGGDTQYF. As DNA, the CDR3 is TGTGCCAGCGGCCAAGTTACAGCGGGGGGGGATACGCAGTATTTT.